The 15 T cell receptor beta chains given below trace back to one sample, sequenced in a study of cytomegalovirus exposure and HLA in healthy donors. Primers: 60 Vbeta forward and 13 Jbeta reverse. TCRdb's table, derived via immunoSEQ multiplex PCR, lists solely in-frame clones and lacks some. The data show fewer than 150,000 clones, approximately 85% seen once. Sequencing used PBMCs. The receptors shown here come from a woman aged 30 to 39 in good health and CMV-seropositive.

This clone is judged medium-sized. This chain joins TRBV6-4 and TRBJ2-1, with 8 bases fitting TRBD2. This CDR3 is built from 15 residues. The germline V gene has CDR1 MRHNA and CDR2 SNTAGT. The V segment lost 4 bases and the J segment 3 bases; nucleotides outside the gene matches: 5. DNA for the CDR3: TGTGCCAGCAGTGGAGCGGGAGAAGGCTACAATGAGCAGTTCTTC. Its protein is CASSGAGEGYNEQFF.

The gene calls are TRBV5-1 and TRBJ1-6; perhaps TRBD1 as D (5 bases). Germline CDR1 reads SGHRS; CDR2 reads YFSETQ. V shed 2 bases and J shed 3 bases, with 6 bases lying between them. The CDR3 is 14 residues long. This CDR3 is CASSFDSYNSPLHF. The CDR3 DNA follows: TGCGCCAGCAGCTTCGACAGCTATAATTCACCCCTCCACTTT.

This rearrangement joins TRBV29-1 to TRBJ1-1, with D perhaps matching TRBD1 (6 bases). Germline V CDR1 and CDR2: SQVTM, ANQGSEA. Trimming cost V 3 bases and J 1 base, with 18 bases left between them. CDR3 length: 16 residues. The CDR3 DNA reads as TGCAGCGTTGACCCCCCGGACAGCCCTTCGAACACTGAAGCTTTCTTT. This sequence encodes CSVDPPDSPSNTEAFF.

The rearrangement joins TRBV10-3 to TRBJ1-4, with D tentatively TRBD1 (6 bases). The V and J ends lost 3 bases and 3 bases respectively, with 11 bases between them. The CDR3 consists of 15 residues. Germline CDR1 reads ENHRY; CDR2 reads SYGVKD. The CDR3 nucleotides read TGTGCCATCAGTGAAGGGCCAGGGGCTAATGAAAAACTGTTTTTT. Translation gives CAISEGPGANEKLFF.

The chain employs TRBV23-1 and TRBJ1-6; no definite D call. TRBV23-1 is flagged as an ORF with uncertain function. The length of the CDR3 is 13 residues. Trimming stripped 3 bases from V and 7 bases from J, with 7 bases between. The CDR3 DNA reads TGCGCCAGCAGTCACGGGGTAAATTCACCCCTCCACTTT. Protein sequence: CASSHGVNSPLHF.

This clone appeared a few times. V is TRBV5-1 and J is TRBJ2-7, with 11 positions matching TRBD1. Trimming took 4 bases from V and 5 from J; bases not matched to a gene: 8. The CDR3 contains 15 residues. Germline V gene sequence: CDR1 SGHRS, CDR2 YFSETQ. CDR3: CASSPGQGAADEQYF. The CDR3 DNA reads as TGCGCCAGCAGCCCCGGACAGGGGGCGGCCGACGAGCAGTACTTC.

The chain couples TRBV2 to TRBJ2-7; the D gene is possibly TRBD1 (5 bases). The ends were cut back, 3 bases at V and 4 bases at J, with 10 bases in the middle. The V gene's germline CDR1 is SNHLY and CDR2 FYNNEI. The length of the CDR3 is 13 residues. In nucleotides, the CDR3 is TGTGCCAGCAGTGAGGACACCCTTTACGAGCAGTACTTC. This encodes CASSEDTLYEQYF.

The chain uses TRBV5-1 and TRBJ2-5; 10 bases map to TRBD2. The tail of the sequence fits TRBJ2-7 better, so the J call may be wrong. The germline V gene encodes CDR1 SGHRS and CDR2 YFSETQ. The CDR3 runs 16 residues. The CDR3 region is CASSLGLAGAGYEQYF. The CDR3, as DNA: TGCGCCAGCAGCTTGGGTCTAGCGGGAGCAGGATACGAGCAGTACTTC.

The chain joins TRBV11-2 to TRBJ1-3; no firm D call. V was pared by 3 bases and J by 0 bases, with 12 bases between. CDR3 length equals 16 residues. Germline assignment: CDR1 SGHAT and CDR2 FQNNGV. This CDR3 is CASSFYGVNSGNTIYF. Here the CDR3 DNA reads TGTGCCAGCAGCTTTTACGGGGTCAACTCTGGAAACACCATATATTTT.

The V and J genes are TRBV7-9 and TRBJ1-2; a weak D match, TRBD1 (6 bases). Per germline, CDR1 SEHNR and CDR2 FQNEAQ (reference sequence). CDR3 length: 16 amino acids. V shed 2 bases and J shed 6 bases, with 19 bases lying between them. DNA for the CDR3: TGTGCCAGCAGCTTACGACGGGGGGGCGAAGAGGATGGCTACACCTTC. It codes for CASSLRRGGEEDGYTF.

This rearrangement joins TRBV5-1 to TRBJ1-1, with D maybe TRBD1 (5 bases). Trimming took 4 bases from V and 1 from J, leaving 8 bases between them. The CDR3 runs to 13 residues. Germline CDR1 is SGHRS and CDR2 is YFSETQ. CDR3 sequence (DNA): TGCGCCAGCAGCATCGGACAGAACACTGAAGCTTTCTTT. Translating gives CASSIGQNTEAFF.

V and J are TRBV2 and TRBJ2-1; 11 bases align to TRBD2. Germline V gene lookup returns CDR1 SNHLY and CDR2 FYNNEI. V lost 0 bases and J lost 12; bases outside the gene matches: 10. CDR3 length equals 16 residues. The CDR3 spells CASSEASPSGGTTQFF. The CDR3 DNA reads TGTGCCAGCAGTGAAGCGTCGCCTAGCGGGGGGACAACGCAGTTCTTC.

The chain links TRBV15 to TRBJ2-7; D is ambiguous. The CDR3 has 13 amino acids. V was cut by 5 bases and J by 6 bases, with 14 bases left in between. Germline assignment: CDR1 LNHNV and CDR2 YYDKDF (reference sequence). DNA of the CDR3: TGTGCCACCAGCCCCTCGAGAGGTAGCGAGCAGTACTTC. The encoded protein is CATSPSRGSEQYF.

For the CDR3, the DNA is TGTGCCAGCAGTTTAGGACAGGGGTACTATGGCTACACCTTC. Amino acid sequence: CASSLGQGYYGYTF. The rearrangement uses TRBV6-1 and TRBJ1-2; 9 nucleotides agree with TRBD1. Germline lookup yields CDR1 MNHNS and CDR2 SASEGT. This CDR3 is 14 amino acids long. V gave up 5 bases and J gave up 3 bases; unmatched junction bases: 4.

The chain carries TRBV7-9 and TRBJ1-4, with 7 positions matching TRBD1. This CDR3 is 14 amino acids long. Trimming cost V 1 base and J 7 bases; bases outside gene matches: 3. The germline gives CDR1 SEHNR, CDR2 FQNEAQ (reference sequence). The CDR3 here is CASSLGQGIEKLFF. In DNA, the CDR3 is TGTGCCAGCAGCTTAGGACAGGGAATTGAAAAACTGTTTTTT.